The source of this TCR beta chain is a study of shared clonotypes between healthy human individuals (dated by TCRdb to 2018 to 2021). Regarding the study in general: The cohort included three men and a couple of women between 18 and 49 years of age. For each donor, CD4 naive and CD4 memory were each run on three plates, CD8 naive on two plates, and CD8 memory on one plate. To increase sequencing depth and limit assay-specific biases, TCR repertoire library preparation and sequencing were carried out by different laboratories using diverse techniques. Between about 0.85 and 9.5 billion PBMCs per donor were obtained by leukapheresis. The study deeply sequenced blood TCR repertoires of 5 or 6 healthy adults to estimate repertoire size and the extent of clonotype sharing between individuals. General findings and caveats noted by the study authors: Because the study included a small number of donors, the genetic and exposure-history diversity represented was limited. Higher generation probabilities were observed for clonotypes shared by all four sorted-subset donors than for non-shared clonotypes. Even with the large sequencing depth, rarefaction of the sorted-subset datasets indicated that sequencing was incomplete. Sharing across four donors was observed for around 4.8% of naive CD4, less than 4% of naive CD8, 2% to 2.5% of memory CD4, and roughly 0.4% of memory CD8 clonotypes. Estimated clonotype richness was generally larger for naive than for memory subsets. Pairwise subsampling led to the expectation that sequencing depth would affect the degree of clonotype sharing among donors. Only blood was sampled, and tissue TCR repertoires likely differ from those in blood.

The CDR1 and CDR2 encoded by the germline V gene are SGHDN and FVKESK. V is cut by 6 bases and J by 9 bases, and the space between the germline ends is 15 bases. The CDR3 holds 12 amino acids from the cysteine to the phenylalanine. Only the CDR3 part of the read is kept: 36 bases, read in frame from the first base. Using the deep immunoSEQ assay, multiplex PCR amplified TCR CDR3 regions from genomic DNA. Genomic DNA extracted from each cell subset was distributed evenly over all wells of several immunoSEQ 96-well plates, and each plate served as one replicate. For sorted subsets, roughly 200 ng genomic DNA, equal to 30,000 to 35,000 T cell genomes, was loaded into each replicate PCR. Purified libraries were measured with a Qubit 3.0 fluorometer, size-checked on a Bioanalyzer 2100, and measured again with the KAPA Library Quantification kit. A separate single-read 150-cycle Illumina NextSeq 550 flow cell was used to sequence each immunoSEQ 96-well plate. Per the authors' processing: Because the immunoSEQ output included only junctional sequences and no quality scores, the filtering could not be the same as the filtering used for full-length reads. Sequences were annotated with PyIR, a Python wrapper for IgBLAST v1.9, and V/J genes and CDR3 were assigned using IMGT germline references. Reads were removed for weak V/J assignments (E-value above 1e-6), missing CDR3, stop codons, out-of-frame junctions, or ambiguous translated residues. A V3J clonotype was defined by an identical inferred V gene, J gene, and CDR3 amino acid sequence. To compute the percentage overlap between repertoires, the number of shared unique clonotypes was divided by the size of the smaller repertoire. Three approaches were used to assess repertoire richness: RTK rarefaction, the Chao1 estimator, and Recon v2.1 estimates of unobserved clonotypes. OLGA was used to compute generation probabilities for all TCRbeta clonotypes that the gDNA method yielded from a handful of donors. TCRdb's version of the immuneACCESS table is confined to in-frame rearrangements and falls short of the full clone set. An unresolved V gene accounts for under half of the shortfall where checked; the remainder is of unknown origin. D and trimming were read from the DNA, whereas the V and J calls and clone size are those reported in that table. Recorded for this sample are 2.3 million or so clones; more than 80% of them occurred a single time. The ten most abundant clones make up about 0.37% of the sample.

Of note for this clone: Its antigen is still unknown. No quality values exist for individual bases; no much larger clone is one base distant.

Donors were healthy HIV-negative adults with no recently reported acute infections or vaccinations. Every donor was a Caucasian adult residing in Nashville, Tennessee, USA. CD4+ T cells were enriched through magnetic negative selection, after which naive cells were positively selected on CD45RA and the remaining negative fraction served as the memory subset. Blood was collected by leukapheresis, and PBMCs were isolated by Ficoll-Histopaque density gradient centrifugation and then cryopreserved in liquid nitrogen vapor phase. Purity and quantity of every magnetically sorted T cell population were checked by analytical flow cytometry. Each sorted fraction had its genomic DNA isolated and then quantified by UV absorbance on a Nanodrop 2000c.

The sequencing input was naive CD4+ T cells from PBMCs. Taken with the paper, the label for cell subset or site translates to: CD45RA+ positively selected. The sequence was collected from a man aged 18 to 35 in good health. Some clones in this sample may be carry-over from other donors' samples. This sequence uses TRBV14 and TRBJ2-7; the D region may be TRBD1 or TRBD2, each matching 5 bases equally. The CDR3 protein: CASSHYRDPQYF. In nucleotide form, the sequence is TGTGCCAGCAGTCACTACCGGGACCCGCAGTACTTC.